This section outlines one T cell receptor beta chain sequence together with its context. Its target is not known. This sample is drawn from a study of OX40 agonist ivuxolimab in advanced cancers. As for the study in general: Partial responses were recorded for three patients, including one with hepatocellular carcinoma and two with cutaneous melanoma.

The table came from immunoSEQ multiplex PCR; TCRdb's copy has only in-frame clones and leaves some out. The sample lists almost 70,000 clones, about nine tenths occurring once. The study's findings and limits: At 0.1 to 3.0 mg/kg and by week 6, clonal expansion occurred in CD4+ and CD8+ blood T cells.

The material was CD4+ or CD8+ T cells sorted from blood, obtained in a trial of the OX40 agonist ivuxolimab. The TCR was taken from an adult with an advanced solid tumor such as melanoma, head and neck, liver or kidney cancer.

CDR3 protein: CASSVGLAGAQETQYF. Here the CDR3 DNA reads TGTGCCAGCAGCGTCGGACTAGCGGGGGCCCAAGAGACCCAGTACTTC. This chain joins TRBV9 and TRBJ2-5; TRBD2 matches at 13 bases. V was pared by 2 bases and J by 1 base, with 2 bases of the junction left unmatched. This CDR3 contains 16 residues. Germline-derived CDR1 and CDR2 are SGDLS and YYNGEE.